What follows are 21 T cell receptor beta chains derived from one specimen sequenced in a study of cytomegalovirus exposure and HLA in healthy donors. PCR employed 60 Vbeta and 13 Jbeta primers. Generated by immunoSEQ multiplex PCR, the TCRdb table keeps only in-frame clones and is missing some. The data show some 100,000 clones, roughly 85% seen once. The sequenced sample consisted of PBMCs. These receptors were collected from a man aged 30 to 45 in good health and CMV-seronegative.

As DNA, the CDR3 is TGTGCCAGCAAGGACAGGGATCATCAGCCCCAGCATTTT. Translated: CASKDRDHQPQHF. The chain carries TRBV19 and TRBJ1-5; 8 positions agree with TRBD1. This CDR3 comprises 13 residues. Per germline, CDR1 LNHDA and CDR2 SQIVND (reference sequence). V trimming: 9 bases; J trimming: 5 bases; junction bases outside the gene matches: 6.

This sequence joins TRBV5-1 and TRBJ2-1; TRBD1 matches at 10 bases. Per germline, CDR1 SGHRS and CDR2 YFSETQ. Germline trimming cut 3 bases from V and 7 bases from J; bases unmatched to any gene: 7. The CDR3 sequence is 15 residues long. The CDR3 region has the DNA TGCGCCAGCAGCTGGGAGGGGACAGGGGCGAATGAGCAGTTCTTC. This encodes CASSWEGTGANEQFF.

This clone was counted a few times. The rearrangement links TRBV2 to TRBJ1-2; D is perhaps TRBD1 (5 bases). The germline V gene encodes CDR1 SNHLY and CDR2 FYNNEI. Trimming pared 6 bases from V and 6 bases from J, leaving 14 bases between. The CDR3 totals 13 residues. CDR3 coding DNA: TGTGCCAGCAGCGGCCGCGCGGGGGATGGCTACACCTTC. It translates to CASSGRAGDGYTF.

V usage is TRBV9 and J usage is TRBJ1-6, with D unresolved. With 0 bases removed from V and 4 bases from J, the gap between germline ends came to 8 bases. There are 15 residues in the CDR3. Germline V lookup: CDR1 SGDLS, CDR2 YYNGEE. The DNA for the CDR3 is TGTGCCAGCAGCGTAGTACCGGGGTATAATTCACCCCTCCACTTT. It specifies CASSVVPGYNSPLHF. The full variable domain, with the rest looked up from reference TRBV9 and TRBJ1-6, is DSGVTQTPKHLITATGQRVTLRCSPRSGDLSVYWYQQSLDQGLQFLIQYYNGEERAKGNILERFSAQQFPDLHSELNLSSLELGDSALYFCASSVVPGYNSPLHFGNGTRLTVT.

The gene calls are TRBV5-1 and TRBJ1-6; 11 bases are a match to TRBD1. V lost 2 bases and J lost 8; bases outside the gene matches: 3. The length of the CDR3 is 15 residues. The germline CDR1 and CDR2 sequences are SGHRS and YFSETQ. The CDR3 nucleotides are TGCGCCAGCAGCTTAGGACAGGGGGCGGATTCACCCCTCCACTTT. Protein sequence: CASSLGQGADSPLHF.

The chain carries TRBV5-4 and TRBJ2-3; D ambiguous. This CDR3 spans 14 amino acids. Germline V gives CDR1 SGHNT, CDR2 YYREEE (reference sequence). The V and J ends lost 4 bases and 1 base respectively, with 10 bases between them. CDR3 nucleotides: TGTGCCAGCAGCCTCGAGCCGGGCACAGATACGCAGTATTTT. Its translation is CASSLEPGTDTQYF.

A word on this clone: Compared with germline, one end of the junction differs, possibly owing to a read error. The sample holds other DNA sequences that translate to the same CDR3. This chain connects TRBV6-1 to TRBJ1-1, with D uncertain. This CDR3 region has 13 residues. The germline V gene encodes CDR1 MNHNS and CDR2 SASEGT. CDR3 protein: CASSEHMNTEAFF. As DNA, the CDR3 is TGTGCCAGCAGTGAACACATGAACACCGAAGCTTTCTTT.

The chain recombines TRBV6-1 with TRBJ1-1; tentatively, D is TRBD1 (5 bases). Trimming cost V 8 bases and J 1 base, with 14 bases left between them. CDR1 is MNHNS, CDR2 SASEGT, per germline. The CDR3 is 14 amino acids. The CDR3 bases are TGTGCCAGCGAAAGGGGTTGGGGGAACACTGAAGCTTTCTTT. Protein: CASERGWGNTEAFF.

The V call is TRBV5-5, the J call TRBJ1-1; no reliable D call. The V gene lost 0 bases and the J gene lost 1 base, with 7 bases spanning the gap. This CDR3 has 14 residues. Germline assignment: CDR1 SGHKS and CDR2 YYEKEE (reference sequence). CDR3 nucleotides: TGTGCCAGCAGCTTGGGACAAAAGAACACTGAAGCTTTCTTT. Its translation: CASSLGQKNTEAFF.

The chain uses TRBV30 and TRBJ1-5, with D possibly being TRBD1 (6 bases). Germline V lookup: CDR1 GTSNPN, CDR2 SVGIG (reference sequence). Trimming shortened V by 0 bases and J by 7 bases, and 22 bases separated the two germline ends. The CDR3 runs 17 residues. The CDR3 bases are TGTGCCTGGAGTGTACTGGACAGTTATTATCCCGGACAGCCCCAGCATTTT. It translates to CAWSVLDSYYPGQPQHF.

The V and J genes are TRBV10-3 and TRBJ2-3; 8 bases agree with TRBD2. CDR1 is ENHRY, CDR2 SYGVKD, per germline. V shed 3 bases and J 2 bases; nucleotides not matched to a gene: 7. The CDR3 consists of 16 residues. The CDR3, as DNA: TGTGCCATCAGTGACCCAACGGGAGGGCACACAGATACGCAGTATTTT. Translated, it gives CAISDPTGGHTDTQYF.

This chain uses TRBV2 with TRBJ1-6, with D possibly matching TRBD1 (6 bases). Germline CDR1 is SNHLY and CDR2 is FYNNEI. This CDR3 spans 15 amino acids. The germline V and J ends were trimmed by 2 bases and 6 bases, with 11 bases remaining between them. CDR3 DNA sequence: TGTGCCAGCAGTGAAATCGTACAGGGTAATTCACCCCTCCACTTT. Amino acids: CASSEIVQGNSPLHF.

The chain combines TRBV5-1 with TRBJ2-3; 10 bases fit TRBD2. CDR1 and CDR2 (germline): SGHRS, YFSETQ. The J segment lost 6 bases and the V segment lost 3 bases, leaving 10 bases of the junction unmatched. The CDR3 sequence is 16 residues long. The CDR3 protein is CASSSNPSGGYDTQYF. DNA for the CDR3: TGCGCCAGCAGCTCCAATCCTAGCGGGGGTTATGATACGCAGTATTTT. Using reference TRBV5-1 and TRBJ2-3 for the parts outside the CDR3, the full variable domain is KAGVTQTPRYLIKTRGQQVTLSCSPISGHRSVSWYQQTPGQGLQFLFEYFSETQRNKGNFPGRFSGRQFSNSRSEMNVSTLELGDSALYLCASSSNPSGGYDTQYFGPGTRLTVL.

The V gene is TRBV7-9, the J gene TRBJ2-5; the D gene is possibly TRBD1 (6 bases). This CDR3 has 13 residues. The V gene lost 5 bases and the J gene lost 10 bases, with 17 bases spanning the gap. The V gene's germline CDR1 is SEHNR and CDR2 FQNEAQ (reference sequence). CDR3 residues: CASSEATGFGQYF. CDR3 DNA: TGTGCCAGCAGCGAAGCAACAGGGTTTGGCCAGTACTTC.

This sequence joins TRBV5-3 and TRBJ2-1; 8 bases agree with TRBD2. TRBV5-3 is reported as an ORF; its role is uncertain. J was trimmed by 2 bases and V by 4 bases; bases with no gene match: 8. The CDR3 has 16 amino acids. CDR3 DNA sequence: TGTGCCAGAAGCCGTCTCGGCGGGGGGACCTACAATGAGCAGTTCTTC. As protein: CARSRLGGGTYNEQFF.

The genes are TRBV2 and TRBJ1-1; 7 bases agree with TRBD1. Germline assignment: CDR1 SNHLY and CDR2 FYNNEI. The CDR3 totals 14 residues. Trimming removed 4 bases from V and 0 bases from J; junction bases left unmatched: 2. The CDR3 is CASSGQGLNTEAFF. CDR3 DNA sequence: TGTGCCAGCAGTGGACAGGGTCTGAACACTGAAGCTTTCTTT.

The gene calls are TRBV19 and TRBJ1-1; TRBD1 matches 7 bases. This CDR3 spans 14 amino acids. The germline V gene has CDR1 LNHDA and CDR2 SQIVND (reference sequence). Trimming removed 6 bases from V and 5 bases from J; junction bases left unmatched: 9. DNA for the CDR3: TGTGCCAGTAGGTGGACAGGACCAGGGACTGAAGCTTTCTTT. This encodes CASRWTGPGTEAFF.

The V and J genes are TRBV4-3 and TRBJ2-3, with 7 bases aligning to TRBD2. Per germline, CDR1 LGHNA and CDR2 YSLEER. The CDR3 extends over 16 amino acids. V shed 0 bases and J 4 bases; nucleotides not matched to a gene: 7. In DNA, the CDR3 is TGCGCCAGCAGCCAAGATGGGAGGGGAGGGGCAGATACGCAGTATTTT. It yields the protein CASSQDGRGGADTQYF.

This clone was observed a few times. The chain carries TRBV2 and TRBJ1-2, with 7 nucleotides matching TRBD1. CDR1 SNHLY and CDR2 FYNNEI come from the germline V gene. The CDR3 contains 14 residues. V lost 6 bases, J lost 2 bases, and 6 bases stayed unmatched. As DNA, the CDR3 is TGTGCCAGCAGCCCGGGACAGATAAACTATGGCTACACCTTC. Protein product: CASSPGQINYGYTF.

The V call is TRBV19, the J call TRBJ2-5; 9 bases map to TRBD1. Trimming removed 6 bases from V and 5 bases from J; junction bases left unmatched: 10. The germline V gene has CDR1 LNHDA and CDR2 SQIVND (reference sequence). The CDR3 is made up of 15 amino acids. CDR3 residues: CASSLNRGRVETQYF. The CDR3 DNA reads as TGTGCCAGTAGCCTGAACAGGGGGCGAGTCGAGACCCAGTACTTC.

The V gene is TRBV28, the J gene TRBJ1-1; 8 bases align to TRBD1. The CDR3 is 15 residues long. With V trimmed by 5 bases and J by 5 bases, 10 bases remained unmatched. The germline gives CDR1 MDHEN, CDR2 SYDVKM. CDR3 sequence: CASSPMDREWTEAFF. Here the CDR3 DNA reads TGTGCCAGCAGTCCTATGGACAGGGAATGGACTGAAGCTTTCTTT.